What follows are 31 T cell receptor beta chains derived from one specimen sequenced in a study of T-cell memory formation after mild COVID-19. TCRdb used MiXCR to reprocess the 5' RACE reads, holding one entry per CDR3 protein. The sample lists some 340,000 distinct CDR3 sequences; 10% to 15% were seen once. The sample taken for sequencing was PBMCs or a T cell subset sorted from them (not recorded which). Every receptor here comes from a man between 18 and 29 years old who had mild COVID-19 (a few samples of this study predate the infection). Cell type and time point are not known.

This rearrangement joins TRBV7-2 to TRBJ2-7; 10 bases align to TRBD2. This CDR3 is built from 15 residues. Trimming removed 0 bases from V and 2 bases from J; junction bases left unmatched: 1. Germline V CDR1 and CDR2: SGHTA, FQGNSA. The CDR3 coding sequence is TGTGCCAGCAGCTTAGCGAGCGGGGGGGCCTACGAGCAGTACTTC. The encoded protein is CASSLASGGAYEQYF.

This clonotype has just a few counts. This chain links TRBV6-1 with TRBJ1-2; TRBD1 is a possible D gene (6 bases). CDR3 length: 16 amino acids. CDR1 and CDR2 (germline): MNHNS, SASEGT. V was trimmed by 8 bases and J by 2 bases, leaving 21 bases between them. The CDR3 coding sequence is TGTGCCAGCCGGACCTCAACAGGGAATCGGAACTATGGCTACACCTTC. It yields the protein CASRTSTGNRNYGYTF.

The chain joins TRBV4-3 to TRBJ2-1; the D is unclear. V lost 1 base and J lost 12, with 16 bases in between. CDR1 LGHNA and CDR2 YSLEER come from the germline V gene. The CDR3 is 14 amino acids. As DNA, the CDR3 is TGCGCCAGCAGCCAAGCATCGGGCATTCAGTCGCAGTTCTTC. Encoded protein: CASSQASGIQSQFF.

In DNA form, the CDR3 reads TGTGCCAGCAGCTTCCCGGGGGCCACAGATACGCAGTATTTT. This sequence encodes CASSFPGATDTQYF. The rearrangement links TRBV7-2 to TRBJ2-3; D may match TRBD1 or TRBD2 (6 bases each). The germline gives CDR1 SGHTA, CDR2 FQGNSA. The V end lost 3 bases, the J end lost 2 bases, and 9 bases lay between the germline ends. This CDR3 comprises 14 residues.

On this clonotype: A read error may produce the germline difference seen at one junction end. The V and J genes are TRBV28 and TRBJ1-1; D is uncertain. Germline assignment: CDR1 MDHEN and CDR2 SYDVKM. The CDR3 is 13 residues long. CDR3 DNA sequence: TGTGCCAGCAGTTCGCGGTTGAAGACTGAAGCTTTCTTT. This translates into CASSSRLKTEAFF.

This chain joins TRBV27 and TRBJ1-1, with D unresolved. The length of the CDR3 is 14 residues. V was clipped by 7 bases and J by 1 base, with 13 bases between them. The germline gives CDR1 MNHEY, CDR2 SMNVEV (reference sequence). The CDR3 is CASKVFRENTEAFF. The CDR3 coding sequence is TGTGCCAGCAAAGTCTTTCGAGAGAACACTGAAGCTTTCTTT.

The chain is built from TRBV4-1 and TRBJ1-1; no clear D. V was shortened by 0 bases and J by 7 bases, with 15 bases between the two germline ends. From germline, CDR1 is MGHRA and CDR2 YSYEKL. The CDR3 has 15 residues. Written as DNA, the CDR3 is TGCGCCAGCAGCCAAGACCCGGCGGGCACAGTTGAAGCTTTCTTT. It is translated as CASSQDPAGTVEAFF.

In its sample, this clonotype was seen a few times. The V call is TRBV7-6, the J call TRBJ1-1, with D perhaps TRBD1 (5 bases). V was shortened by 5 bases and J by 5 bases, with 15 bases between the two germline ends. The CDR3 is 14 residues long. CDR1 SGHVS and CDR2 FNYEAQ come from the germline V gene. The CDR3 sequence: CASSPTVPGTEAFF. The CDR3 coding sequence is TGTGCCAGCAGCCCCACGGTCCCAGGGACTGAAGCTTTCTTT. The variable domain in full, with the rest retrieved from reference TRBV7-6 and TRBJ1-1, is GAGVSQSPRYKVTKRGQDVALRCDPISGHVSLYWYRQALGQGPEFLTYFNYEAQQDKSGLPNDRFSAERPEGSISTLTIQRTEQRDSAMYRCASSPTVPGTEAFFGQGTRLTVV.

This clonotype was recorded at least ten times. The J gene is TRBJ2-3, the V gene TRBV4-1; D call uncertain. The CDR3 is made up of 16 amino acids. Germline V gene data show CDR1 as MGHRA and CDR2 as YSYEKL. The V gene lost 4 bases and the J gene lost 1 base, with 15 bases spanning the gap. The CDR3 coding sequence is TGCGCCAGCAGCCCCGGACCTATATCACGCACAGATACGCAGTATTTT. This gives the protein CASSPGPISRTDTQYF.

The table lists this clonotype with a few counts. The V gene is TRBV28, the J gene TRBJ1-2, with a tentative D call TRBD1 (5 bases). The V end was cut by 3 bases, the J end by 4 bases, with 21 bases between. The length of the CDR3 is 17 residues. CDR1 is MDHEN, CDR2 SYDVKM, per germline. In DNA, the CDR3 is TGTGCCAGCAGTTTCAGAGGGTATTCGGACACCTTCTATGGCTACACCTTC. It codes for CASSFRGYSDTFYGYTF.

This sequence joins TRBV11-2 and TRBJ1-4, with TRBD1 as a possible D gene (6 bases). The CDR3 runs to 14 residues. The ends were cut back, 7 bases at V and 6 bases at J, with 15 bases in the middle. Looked up from germline, CDR1 is SGHAT and CDR2 is FQNNGV. The CDR3 DNA reads TGTGCCAGCACCCTCTGGGGGCACCATGAAAAACTGTTTTTT. Its protein product is CASTLWGHHEKLFF. Variable domain in full (rest from reference TRBV11-2 and TRBJ1-4): EAGVAQSPRYKIIEKRQSVAFWCNPISGHATLYWYQQILGQGPKLLIQFQNNGVVDDSQLPKDRFSAERLKGVDSTLKIQPAKLEDSAVYLCASTLWGHHEKLFFGSGTQLSVL.

This clonotype was seen a few times. For the CDR3, the DNA is TGCAGTGCTAGAGGCGGATGGGTCTCCTACAATGAGCAGTTCTTC. It is translated as CSARGGWVSYNEQFF. The V gene is TRBV20-1, the J gene TRBJ2-1; no clear D. This CDR3 region has 15 residues. The germline gives CDR1 DFQATT, CDR2 SNEGSKA (reference sequence). V lost 1 base, J lost 0 bases, and 10 bases lay in between.

In this sample, this clonotype turned up a few times. The rearrangement uses TRBV30 and TRBJ1-1, with D possibly being TRBD1 (5 bases). Per germline, CDR1 GTSNPN and CDR2 SVGIG (reference sequence). V lost 3 bases to trimming and J lost 7 bases, with 15 bases between them. The CDR3 runs 13 residues. Here the CDR3 DNA reads TGTGCCTGGAGCGGGGGGTTGGCGGGTGAAGCTTTCTTT. Protein sequence: CAWSGGLAGEAFF.

The sample holds a few counts of this clonotype. This chain connects TRBV2 to TRBJ1-2, with unresolved D. The CDR3 loop spans 12 amino acids. Trimming took off 4 bases at V and 1 base at J, with 4 bases between the two ends. CDR1 SNHLY and CDR2 FYNNEI come from the germline V gene. The CDR3 region is CASSVYNYGYTF. Here the CDR3 DNA reads TGTGCCAGCAGTGTGTATAACTATGGCTACACCTTC.

The rearrangement uses TRBV19 and TRBJ2-3, with D tentatively TRBD1 or TRBD2 (6 bases each). V lost 3 bases to trimming and J lost 3 bases, with 10 bases between them. Per the germline V gene, CDR1 is LNHDA and CDR2 is SQIVND (reference sequence). The CDR3 sequence is 14 residues long. Written as DNA, the CDR3 is TGTGCCAGTAGTATTCAGGGGAGGACAGATACGCAGTATTTT. Residues: CASSIQGRTDTQYF.

This clonotype was counted a few times. The genes are TRBV21-1 and TRBJ1-1; the DNA was not compared with TRBD1, the D call given in the table. TRBV21-1 constitutes a pseudogene. CDR3 size: 15 residues. CDR3 region: CASSNEQGFGTEAFF. CDR3 nucleotide sequence: TGTGCCAGCAGCAATGAACAGGGGTTTGGCACTGAAGCTTTCTTT.

This clonotype was recorded a few times. The CDR3 bases are TGCAGTGCTGCGGGCAATGAGCAGTTCTTC. It encodes CSAAGNEQFF. The V gene is TRBV20-1, the J gene TRBJ2-1; D might be TRBD2 (5 bases). The ends were cut back, 5 bases at V and 6 bases at J, with 5 bases in the middle. The CDR3 covers 10 residues. From germline, CDR1 is DFQATT and CDR2 SNEGSKA (reference sequence).

This clonotype was counted ten times or more. The V call is TRBV7-9, the J call TRBJ1-1; 8 bases are a match to TRBD1. V shed 4 bases, J shed 8 bases, and the junction held 3 bases outside the gene matches. Germline values: CDR1 SEHNR, CDR2 FQNEAQ (reference sequence). CDR3 size: 12 residues. CDR3 in DNA: TGTGCCAGCAGCTCGACAGGGGCAGAAGCTTTCTTT. Translation: CASSSTGAEAFF.

There are many counts of this clonotype. The rearrangement links TRBV7-2 to TRBJ2-1, with D possibly called TRBD1 or TRBD2 (5 bases each). V dropped 3 bases and J dropped 14 bases, with 14 bases sitting between them. There are 12 residues in the CDR3. The V gene's germline CDR1 is SGHTA and CDR2 FQGNSA. CDR3 nucleotides: TGTGCCAGCAGCTTTTATGGGGACGGGGAGTTCTTC. This sequence encodes CASSFYGDGEFF.

The rearrangement links TRBV6-2 or TRBV6-3 to TRBJ1-6, with 7 bases identical to TRBD1. Germline V CDR1 and CDR2: MNHEY, SVGEGT. V lost 5 bases and J lost 12; bases outside the gene matches: 7. The CDR3 covers 13 residues. CDR3 DNA: TGTGCCAGCAGTCTCAGCGACAGGGAACCCCTCCACTTT. This translates into CASSLSDREPLHF.

V and J are TRBV20-1 and TRBJ1-2; 7 bases map to TRBD1. This CDR3 has 12 residues. The germline gives CDR1 DFQATT, CDR2 SNEGSKA (reference sequence). The ends lost 6 bases at V and 7 bases at J; junction bases unmatched: 8. Here the CDR3 DNA reads TGCAGTGCGGACCTCAGGGGGACTGGCTACACCTTC. This translates into CSADLRGTGYTF.

This chain joins TRBV11-1 and TRBJ1-1; TRBD1 might be the D (5 bases). Trimming removed 3 bases at V and 3 bases at J, with 14 bases between. The CDR3 totals 15 residues. The germline gives CDR1 SGHAT, CDR2 FQDESV (reference sequence). In DNA, the CDR3 is TGTGCCAGCAGCTTCAACCCCCAGGGCGACACTGAAGCTTTCTTT. This encodes CASSFNPQGDTEAFF.

The J gene is TRBJ1-5, the V gene TRBV6-5, with D possibly matching TRBD1 (6 bases). V was cut by 10 bases and J by 5 bases, with 15 bases left in between. Germline CDR1 reads MNHEY; CDR2 reads SVGAGI. The CDR3 is 13 amino acids. The chain's CDR3 is CATRTGGDQPQHF. CDR3 nucleotide sequence: TGTGCCACGAGGACTGGGGGCGATCAGCCCCAGCATTTT.

There are a few counts of this clonotype. The J gene is TRBJ2-5, the V gene TRBV4-3; the D gene is possibly TRBD1 (8 bases). Germline V lookup: CDR1 LGHNA, CDR2 YSLEER. V dropped 0 bases and J dropped 5 bases, with 13 bases sitting between them. The length of the CDR3 is 15 residues. The CDR3 sequence: CASSQEDRGGETQYF. DNA for the CDR3: TGCGCCAGCAGCCAAGAAGACAGGGGAGGGGAGACCCAGTACTTC.

CDR3 sequence (DNA): TGTGCCACCGGGGAGGGCCAAGAGACCCAGTACTTC. Protein sequence: CATGEGQETQYF. This chain links TRBV10-3 with TRBJ2-5; 7 nucleotides line up with TRBD2. Germline loops: CDR1 ENHRY, CDR2 SYGVKD. The CDR3 extends over 12 amino acids. V was pared by 10 bases and J by 1 base, with 3 bases of the junction left unmatched.

This clonotype was seen a few times. The chain couples TRBV2 to TRBJ2-5; TRBD2 aligns across 11 bases. Losses at the gene ends were 4 bases for V and 6 bases for J; bases not matched to a gene: 4. Germline loops: CDR1 SNHLY, CDR2 FYNNEI. The CDR3 contains 14 residues. CDR3 sequence: CASSATSGEKTQYF. CDR3 bases: TGTGCCAGCAGTGCGACTAGCGGGGAGAAGACCCAGTACTTC.

This clonotype was counted between two and nine times. The CDR3 sequence is CASRRGTSARDTQYF. In DNA, the CDR3 is TGTGCCAGCAGAAGGGGGACTTCTGCTCGGGATACGCAGTATTTT. The V and J genes are TRBV6-2 or TRBV6-3 and TRBJ2-3; D may match TRBD1 or TRBD2 (6 bases each). This CDR3 is built from 15 residues. V lost 6 bases, J lost 6 bases, and 19 bases lay in between. Germline V gene lookup returns CDR1 MNHEY and CDR2 SVGEGT.

The chain employs TRBV20-1 and TRBJ1-4; maybe TRBD1 (6 bases). V gave up 4 bases and J gave up 1 base, with 13 bases separating them. CDR3 size: 15 residues. Germline V CDR1 and CDR2: DFQATT, SNEGSKA (reference sequence). CDR3 in amino acids: CSAIQGMRTNEKLFF. The CDR3 nucleotides read TGCAGTGCTATACAGGGAATGAGAACTAATGAAAAACTGTTTTTT.

This clonotype showed up just a few times. This chain links TRBV4-3 with TRBJ1-6; 8 bases fit TRBD1. Germline loops: CDR1 LGHNA, CDR2 YSLEER. Trimming took 4 bases from V and 7 from J; bases not matched to a gene: 15. This CDR3 is 18 amino acids long. CDR3 amino acids: CASSRERTGPVWNSPLHF. The CDR3 DNA is TGCGCCAGCAGCCGGGAGAGGACAGGGCCGGTGTGGAATTCACCCCTCCACTTT.

This sequence joins TRBV10-3 and TRBJ2-1; the match to TRBD2 covers 11 bases. Trimming took 7 bases from V and 5 from J; bases not matched to a gene: 7. The CDR3 loop spans 15 amino acids. Germline values: CDR1 ENHRY, CDR2 SYGVKD. This chain's CDR3 is CAITNSGRANNEQFF. The CDR3 nucleotides read TGTGCCATCACCAATAGCGGGAGGGCCAACAATGAGCAGTTCTTC.

J is TRBJ1-5 and V is TRBV28, with a tentative D call TRBD1 (6 bases). This CDR3 spans 14 amino acids. V was trimmed by 4 bases and J by 6 bases, leaving 13 bases between them. CDR1 is MDHEN and CDR2 is SYDVKM in the germline V gene. CDR3 DNA: TGTGCCAGCAGTTCGATAGGGGGGGTTCAGCCCCAGCATTTT. Translated: CASSSIGGVQPQHF.